The T cell receptor (beta chain) described here comes from a study of blood T cell repertoires in COVID-19. Sequencing was performed with immunoSEQ multiplex PCR; in TCRdb, only in-frame clones are kept and a portion is missing. The profile shows 310,000 or so clones, around 86% of them singletons. The germline gives CDR1 GTSNPN, CDR2 SVGIG (reference sequence). The V gene lost 0 bases and the J gene lost 5 bases, with 4 bases spanning the gap. There are 11 residues in the CDR3. The specimen sequenced was peripheral blood. The chain carries TRBV30 and TRBJ1-1; D gene uncertain. This clonotype was obtained from a man aged 50 to 60 with active or convalescent COVID-19. As DNA, the CDR3 is TGTGCCTGGAGTGTCTATACTGAAGCTTTCTTT. The encoded protein is CAWSVYTEAFF.